This record concerns one T cell receptor (beta chain) sequence. TCRdb keeps only in-frame clones here, not all; method: immunoSEQ multiplex PCR. The data hold under 300,000 clones, with about 79% observed a single time. The data belong to a study of blood T cell repertoires in COVID-19. The CDR3 is 15 residues long. V was shortened by 4 bases and J by 2 bases, with 14 bases between the two germline ends. Per the germline V gene, CDR1 is LGHDT and CDR2 is YNNKEL (reference sequence). The material sequenced was peripheral blood. The chain uses TRBV3-1 (or the pseudogene TRBV3-2) and TRBJ1-1; TRBD1 might be the D (6 bases). This clonotype was obtained from a man in his forties who had recovered from COVID-19. The CDR3 loop is CASSPRGVGNTEAFF. CDR3 sequence (DNA): TGTGCCAGCAGCCCCAGGGGAGTGGGCAACACTGAAGCTTTCTTT.